This T cell receptor beta chain was recovered during a study of T-cell reconstitution after alpha-beta-depleted transplantation in children. TCRbeta library construction was performed incorporating unique molecular identifiers. TCRdb re-analysed the PCR reads in MiXCR, keeping a single row per CDR3 protein. The table has 260,000 or so distinct CDR3 sequences, 12% seen once. This clonotype came up many times. Trimming took off 0 bases at V and 7 bases at J, with 10 bases between the two ends. The CDR3 is 12 residues long. From germline, CDR1 is DFQATT and CDR2 SNEGSKA (reference sequence). The chain recombines TRBV20-1 with TRBJ2-7; D perhaps matches TRBD2 (6 bases). The sequenced sample was PBMCs from the stem cell graft donor, obtained from the stem cell graft. The receptor was isolated from a human donor who donated a stem cell graft to a child with acute lymphoblastic leukemia. CDR3 DNA sequence: TGCAGTGCTAGAGAAGCGGGCAAGGAGCAGTACTTC. Translated: CSAREAGKEQYF.